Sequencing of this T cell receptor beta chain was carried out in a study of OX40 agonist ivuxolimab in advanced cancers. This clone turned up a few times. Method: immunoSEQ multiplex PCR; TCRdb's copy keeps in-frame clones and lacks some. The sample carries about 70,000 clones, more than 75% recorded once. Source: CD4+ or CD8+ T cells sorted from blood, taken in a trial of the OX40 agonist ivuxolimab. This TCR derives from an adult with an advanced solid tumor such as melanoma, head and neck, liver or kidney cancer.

Here the CDR3 DNA reads TGTGCCAGCAGCGTTATCCGTCACTACAATGAGCAGTTCTTC. This codes for CASSVIRHYNEQFF. The chain carries TRBV7-8 and TRBJ2-1; D uncertain. V was cut by 5 bases and J by 3 bases, with 11 bases left in between. The CDR3 consists of 14 residues. Germline lookup yields CDR1 SGHVS and CDR2 FQNEAQ.